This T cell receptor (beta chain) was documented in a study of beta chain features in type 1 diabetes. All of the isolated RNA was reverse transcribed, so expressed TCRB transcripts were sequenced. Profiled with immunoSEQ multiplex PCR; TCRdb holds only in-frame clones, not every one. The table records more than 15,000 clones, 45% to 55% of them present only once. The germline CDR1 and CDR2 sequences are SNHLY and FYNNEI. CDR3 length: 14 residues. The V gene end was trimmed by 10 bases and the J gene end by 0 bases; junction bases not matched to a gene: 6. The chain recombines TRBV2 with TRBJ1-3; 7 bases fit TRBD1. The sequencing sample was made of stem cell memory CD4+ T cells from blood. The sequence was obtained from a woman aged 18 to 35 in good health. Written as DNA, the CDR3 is TGTGCCACCAGAAGGGACAGCTCTGGAAACACCATATATTTT. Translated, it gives CATRRDSSGNTIYF.